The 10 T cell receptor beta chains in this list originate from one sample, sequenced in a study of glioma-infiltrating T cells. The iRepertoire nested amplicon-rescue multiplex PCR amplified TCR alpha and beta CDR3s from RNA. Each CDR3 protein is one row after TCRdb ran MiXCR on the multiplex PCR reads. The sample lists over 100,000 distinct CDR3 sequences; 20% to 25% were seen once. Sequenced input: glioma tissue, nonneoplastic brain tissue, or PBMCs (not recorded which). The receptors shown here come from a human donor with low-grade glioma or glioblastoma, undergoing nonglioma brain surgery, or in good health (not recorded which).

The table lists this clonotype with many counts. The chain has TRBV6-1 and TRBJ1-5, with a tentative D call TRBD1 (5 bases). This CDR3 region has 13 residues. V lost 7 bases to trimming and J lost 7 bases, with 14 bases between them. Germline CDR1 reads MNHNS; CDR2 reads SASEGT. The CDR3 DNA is TGTGCCAGCACTAGGGACCCAGCCCAGCCCCAGCATTTT. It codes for CASTRDPAQPQHF.

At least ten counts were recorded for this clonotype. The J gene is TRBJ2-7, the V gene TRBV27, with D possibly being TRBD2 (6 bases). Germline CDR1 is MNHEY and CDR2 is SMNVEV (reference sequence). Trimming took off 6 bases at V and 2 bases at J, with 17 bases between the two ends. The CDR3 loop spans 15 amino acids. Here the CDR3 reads CASSLNLAATYEQYF. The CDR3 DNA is TGTGCCAGCAGCCTAAATTTAGCGGCAACCTACGAGCAGTACTTC.

The CDR3 DNA reads as TGTGCCTGGTCACCACCTAACTCCTACAATGAGCAGTTCTTC. It translates to CAWSPPNSYNEQFF. The chain has TRBV30 and TRBJ2-1; no firm D call. Germline V lookup: CDR1 GTSNPN, CDR2 SVGIG (reference sequence). This CDR3 is 14 amino acids long. V was cut by 5 bases and J by 0 bases, with 11 bases left in between.

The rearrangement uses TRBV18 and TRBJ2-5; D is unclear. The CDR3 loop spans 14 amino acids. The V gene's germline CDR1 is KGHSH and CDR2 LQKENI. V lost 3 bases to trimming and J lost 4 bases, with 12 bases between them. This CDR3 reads CASSPPLDRETQYF. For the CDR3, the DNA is TGTGCCAGCTCACCTCCCCTCGACCGAGAGACCCAGTACTTC.

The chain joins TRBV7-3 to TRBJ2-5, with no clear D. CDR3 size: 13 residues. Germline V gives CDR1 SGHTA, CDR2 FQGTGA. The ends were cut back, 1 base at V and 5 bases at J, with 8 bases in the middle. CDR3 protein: CASSLKISETQYF. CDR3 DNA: TGTGCCAGCAGCTTAAAAATATCGGAGACCCAGTACTTC.

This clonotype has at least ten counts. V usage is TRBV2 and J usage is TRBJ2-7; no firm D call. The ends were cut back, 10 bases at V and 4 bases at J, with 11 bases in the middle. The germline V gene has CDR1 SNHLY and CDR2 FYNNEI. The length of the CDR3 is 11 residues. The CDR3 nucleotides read TGTGCCACCGGAATCATTTACGAGCAGTACTTC. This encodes CATGIIYEQYF.

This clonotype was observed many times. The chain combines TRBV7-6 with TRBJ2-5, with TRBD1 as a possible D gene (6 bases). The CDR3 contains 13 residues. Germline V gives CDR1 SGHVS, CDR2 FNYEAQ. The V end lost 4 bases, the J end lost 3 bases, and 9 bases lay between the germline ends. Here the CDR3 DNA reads TGTGCCAGCAGCTCCAGGGGAAAAGAGACCCAGTACTTC. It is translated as CASSSRGKETQYF.

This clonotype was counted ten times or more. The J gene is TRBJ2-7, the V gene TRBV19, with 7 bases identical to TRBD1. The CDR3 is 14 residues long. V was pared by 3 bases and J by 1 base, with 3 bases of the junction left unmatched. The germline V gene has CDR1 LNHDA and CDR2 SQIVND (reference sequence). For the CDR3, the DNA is TGTGCCAGTAGTATCCAGGGGGAGTCCTACGAGCAGTACTTC. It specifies CASSIQGESYEQYF.

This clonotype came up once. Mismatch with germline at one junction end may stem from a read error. This CDR3 is CATTGTGTYEQYF. CDR3 coding DNA: TGTGCTACCACCGGGACAGGGACGTACGAGCAGTACTTC. This chain joins TRBV15 and TRBJ2-7, with 9 nucleotides matching TRBD1. The V gene's germline CDR1 is LNHNV and CDR2 YYDKDF (reference sequence). The CDR3 is made up of 13 amino acids.

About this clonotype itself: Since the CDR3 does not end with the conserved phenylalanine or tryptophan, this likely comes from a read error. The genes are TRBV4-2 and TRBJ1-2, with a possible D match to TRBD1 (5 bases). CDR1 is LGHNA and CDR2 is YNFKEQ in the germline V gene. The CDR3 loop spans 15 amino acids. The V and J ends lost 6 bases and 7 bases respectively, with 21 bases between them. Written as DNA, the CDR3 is TGTGCCAGCAGACCAAGGGACGGGGCTGACCCTGGCTACACCCTC. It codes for CASRPRDGADPGYTL.